The sequence of this TCR beta chain was determined in a study of T-cell memory formation after mild COVID-19. TCRdb used MiXCR to reprocess the 5' RACE reads, holding one entry per CDR3 protein. Seen here are about 440,000 distinct CDR3 sequences, 15% to 20% observed once, and the top ten hold approximately 8.1%. The sample comprised PBMCs or a T cell subset sorted from them (not recorded which). The origin of this receptor is an adult woman who had mild COVID-19 (a few samples of this study predate the infection). Cell type and time point are not known.

CDR3 sequence (DNA): TGTGCCAGCAGCCCGCCCGAGGAACACAATGAGCAGTTCTTC. Translated, it gives CASSPPEEHNEQFF. The gene calls are TRBV7-9 and TRBJ2-1; D ambiguous. The CDR3 runs to 14 residues. The ends were cut back, 5 bases at V and 5 bases at J, with 13 bases in the middle. CDR1 is SEHNR, CDR2 FQNEAQ, per germline (reference sequence).